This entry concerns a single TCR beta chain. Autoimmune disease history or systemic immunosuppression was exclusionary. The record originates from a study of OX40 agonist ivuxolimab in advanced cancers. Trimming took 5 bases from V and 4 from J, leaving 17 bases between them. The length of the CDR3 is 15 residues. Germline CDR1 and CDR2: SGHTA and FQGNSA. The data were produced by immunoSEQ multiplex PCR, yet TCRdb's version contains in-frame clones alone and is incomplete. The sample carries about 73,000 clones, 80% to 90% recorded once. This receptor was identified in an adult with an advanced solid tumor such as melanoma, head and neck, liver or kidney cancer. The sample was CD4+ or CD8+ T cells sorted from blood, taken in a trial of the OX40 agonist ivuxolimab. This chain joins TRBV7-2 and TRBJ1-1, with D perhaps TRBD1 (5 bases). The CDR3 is CASSPMSGGVTEAFF. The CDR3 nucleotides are TGTGCCAGCAGCCCTATGTCCGGAGGGGTCACTGAAGCTTTCTTT.